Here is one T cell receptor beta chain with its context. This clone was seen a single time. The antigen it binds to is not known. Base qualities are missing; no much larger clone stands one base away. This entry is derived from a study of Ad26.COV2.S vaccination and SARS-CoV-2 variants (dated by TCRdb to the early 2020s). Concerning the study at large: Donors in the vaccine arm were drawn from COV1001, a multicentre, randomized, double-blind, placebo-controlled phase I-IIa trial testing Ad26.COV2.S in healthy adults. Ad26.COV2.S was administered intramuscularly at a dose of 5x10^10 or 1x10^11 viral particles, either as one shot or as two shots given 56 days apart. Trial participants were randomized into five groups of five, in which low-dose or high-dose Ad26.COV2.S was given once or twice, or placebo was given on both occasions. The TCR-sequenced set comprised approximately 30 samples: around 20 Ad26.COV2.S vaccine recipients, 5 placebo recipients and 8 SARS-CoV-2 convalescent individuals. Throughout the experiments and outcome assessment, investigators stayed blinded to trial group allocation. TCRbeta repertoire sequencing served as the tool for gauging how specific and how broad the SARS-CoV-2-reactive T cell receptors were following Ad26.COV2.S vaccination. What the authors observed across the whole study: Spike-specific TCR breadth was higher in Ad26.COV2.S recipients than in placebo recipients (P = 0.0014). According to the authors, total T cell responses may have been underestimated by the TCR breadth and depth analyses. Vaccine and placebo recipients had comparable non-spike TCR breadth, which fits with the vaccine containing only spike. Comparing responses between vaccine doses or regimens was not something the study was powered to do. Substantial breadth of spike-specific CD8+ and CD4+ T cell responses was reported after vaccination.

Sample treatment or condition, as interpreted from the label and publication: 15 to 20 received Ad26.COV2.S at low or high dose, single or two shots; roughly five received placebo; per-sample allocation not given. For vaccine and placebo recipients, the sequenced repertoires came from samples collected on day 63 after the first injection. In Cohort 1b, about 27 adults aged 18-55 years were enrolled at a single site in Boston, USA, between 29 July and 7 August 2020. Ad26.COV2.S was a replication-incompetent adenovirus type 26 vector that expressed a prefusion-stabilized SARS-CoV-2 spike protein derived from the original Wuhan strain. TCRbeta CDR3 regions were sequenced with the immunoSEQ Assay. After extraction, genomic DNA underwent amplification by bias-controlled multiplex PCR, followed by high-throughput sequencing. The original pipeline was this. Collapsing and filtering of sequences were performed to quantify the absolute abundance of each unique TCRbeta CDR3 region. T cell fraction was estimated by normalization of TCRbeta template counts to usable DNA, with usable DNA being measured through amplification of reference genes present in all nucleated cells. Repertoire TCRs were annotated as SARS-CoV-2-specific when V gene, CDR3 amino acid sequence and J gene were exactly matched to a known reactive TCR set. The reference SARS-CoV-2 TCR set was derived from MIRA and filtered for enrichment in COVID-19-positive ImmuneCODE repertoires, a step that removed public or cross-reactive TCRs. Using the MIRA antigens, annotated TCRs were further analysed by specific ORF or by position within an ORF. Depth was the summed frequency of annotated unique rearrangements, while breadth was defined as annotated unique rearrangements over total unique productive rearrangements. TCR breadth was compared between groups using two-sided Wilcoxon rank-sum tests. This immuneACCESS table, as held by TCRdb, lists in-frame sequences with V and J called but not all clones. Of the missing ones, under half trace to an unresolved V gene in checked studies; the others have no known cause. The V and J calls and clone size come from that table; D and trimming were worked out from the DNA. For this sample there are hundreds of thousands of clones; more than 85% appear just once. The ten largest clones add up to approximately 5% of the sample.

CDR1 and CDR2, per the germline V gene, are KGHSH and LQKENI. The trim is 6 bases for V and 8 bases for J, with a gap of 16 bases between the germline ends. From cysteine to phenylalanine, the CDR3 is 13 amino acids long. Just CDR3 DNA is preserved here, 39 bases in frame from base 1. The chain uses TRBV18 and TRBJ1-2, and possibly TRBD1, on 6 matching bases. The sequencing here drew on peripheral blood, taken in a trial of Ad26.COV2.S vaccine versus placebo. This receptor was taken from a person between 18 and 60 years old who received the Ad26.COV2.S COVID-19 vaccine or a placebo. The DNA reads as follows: TGTGCCAGCTCGCCAAGACAGGCGGAGGGCTACACCTTC. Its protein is CASSPRQAEGYTF.